These 14 T cell receptor beta chains came from one sample sequenced in a study of blood T cell repertoires in COVID-19. Some clones are missing from TCRdb's copy, which holds only in-frame ones; the method was immunoSEQ multiplex PCR. Of 140,000 to 150,000 clones in the sample, around 89% were seen once. The sample was PBMCs or T cells enriched from blood (not recorded which). These receptors came from a woman aged 30 to 39 with acute COVID-19.

J is TRBJ2-6 and V is TRBV4-3; perhaps TRBD2 as D (5 bases). Trimming took 0 bases from V and 0 from J, leaving 9 bases between them. CDR3 size: 17 residues. Germline-derived CDR1 and CDR2 are LGHNA and YSLEER. DNA of the CDR3: TGCGCCAGCAGCCAAGATGGACTGCCCTCTGGGGCCAACGTCCTGACTTTC. Translating gives CASSQDGLPSGANVLTF.

J is TRBJ2-5 and V is TRBV11-3; TRBD2 agrees at 7 bases. The CDR3 has 13 residues. The V and J ends lost 5 bases and 6 bases, in that order; junction bases with no gene match: 6. Germline V CDR1 and CDR2: SGHNT, YENEEA. CDR3 sequence: CASSPGLDQTQYF. CDR3 nucleotide sequence: TGTGCCAGCAGCCCCGGACTAGATCAGACCCAGTACTTC.

The rearrangement joins TRBV5-1 to TRBJ2-7; 9 nucleotides agree with TRBD1. V was pared by 0 bases and J by 2 bases, with 3 bases of the junction left unmatched. The CDR3 has 15 residues. Germline V gene data show CDR1 as SGHRS and CDR2 as YFSETQ. Here the CDR3 reads CASSLVQGAAYEQYF. The CDR3 DNA is TGCGCCAGCAGCTTGGTACAGGGGGCCGCCTACGAGCAGTACTTC. The full variable domain, its missing parts supplied by reference TRBV5-1 and TRBJ2-7, is KAGVTQTPRYLIKTRGQQVTLSCSPISGHRSVSWYQQTPGQGLQFLFEYFSETQRNKGNFPGRFSGRQFSNSRSEMNVSTLELGDSALYLCASSLVQGAAYEQYFGPGTRLTVT.

This sequence joins TRBV3-1 (or the pseudogene TRBV3-2) and TRBJ2-5, with 10 bases lining up with TRBD2. V gave up 4 bases and J gave up 4 bases; unmatched junction bases: 12. Germline assignment: CDR1 LGHDT and CDR2 YNNKEL (reference sequence). The CDR3 totals 17 residues. CDR3 DNA sequence: TGTGCCAGCAGCCCCACCCCCTCTAGCGGGAGAGCAGAGACCCAGTACTTC. This codes for CASSPTPSSGRAETQYF.

The chain is built from TRBV7-9 and TRBJ1-2, with TRBD1 matching over 8 bases. Germline V CDR1 and CDR2: SEHNR, FQNEAQ (reference sequence). V was pared by 1 base and J by 3 bases, with 1 base of the junction left unmatched. This CDR3 has 14 residues. The CDR3, as DNA: TGTGCCAGCAGCTTAGGGACAGGGCACTATGGCTACACCTTC. Its protein product is CASSLGTGHYGYTF.

The chain employs TRBV15 and TRBJ2-3, with TRBD1 identical over 11 bases. Looked up from germline, CDR1 is LNHNV and CDR2 is YYDKDF (reference sequence). V lost 4 bases and J lost 7; bases outside the gene matches: 10. The CDR3 contains 16 residues. The CDR3 here is CATSKDEGQGVNTQYF. CDR3 DNA sequence: TGTGCCACCAGCAAGGATGAGGGACAGGGGGTAAATACGCAGTATTTT.

The chain employs TRBV7-8 and TRBJ1-4; D is ambiguous. Germline values: CDR1 SGHVS, CDR2 FQNEAQ. The CDR3 totals 14 residues. The V and J ends lost 1 base and 8 bases respectively, with 11 bases between them. This CDR3 is CASSLGYGYEKLFF. The DNA of the CDR3 is TGTGCCAGCAGCTTAGGGTACGGTTACGAAAAACTGTTTTTT.

The chain is built from TRBV7-9 and TRBJ2-3; D not certain. In germline, CDR1 is SEHNR, CDR2 FQNEAQ (reference sequence). CDR3 length: 15 amino acids. Deletions cut 1 base from V and 0 bases from J, with 8 bases between. The CDR3 reads CASSLVALSTDTQYF. The DNA for the CDR3 is TGTGCCAGCAGCTTAGTGGCCCTTAGCACAGATACGCAGTATTTT. Together with reference TRBV7-9 and TRBJ2-3, the CDR3 gives the full variable domain: DTGVSQNPRHKITKRGQNVTFRCDPISEHNRLYWYRQTLGQGPEFLTYFQNEAQLEKSRLLSDRFSAERPKGSFSTLEIQRTEQGDSAMYLCASSLVALSTDTQYFGPGTRLTVL.

The rearrangement joins TRBV28 to TRBJ2-2; 10 bases line up with TRBD1. The V gene end was trimmed by 11 bases and the J gene end by 6 bases; junction bases not matched to a gene: 3. This CDR3 has 12 amino acids. Germline-derived CDR1 and CDR2 are MDHEN and SYDVKM. CDR3 in amino acids: CAGQGVAGELFF. The CDR3 bases are TGTGCCGGACAGGGGGTGGCCGGGGAGCTGTTTTTT.

This clone has just one count. This chain uses TRBV7-2 with TRBJ1-1, with 7 positions matching TRBD1. Germline-derived CDR1 and CDR2 are SGHTA and FQGNSA. The J segment lost 11 bases and the V segment lost 1 base, leaving 10 bases of the junction unmatched. CDR3 length equals 14 residues. The CDR3 reads CASSLVQGGLEAFF. CDR3 nucleotide sequence: TGTGCCAGCAGCTTAGTCCAGGGGGGACTGGAGGCTTTCTTT.

In its sample, this clone was seen once. J is TRBJ2-1 and V is TRBV4-1, with 7 nucleotides matching TRBD2. Germline V gene sequence: CDR1 MGHRA, CDR2 YSYEKL. Trimming at V came to 6 bases and at J to 5 bases, leaving 10 bases not matched to a gene. The CDR3 totals 15 residues. The CDR3 nucleotides are TGCGCCAGCAGTCATATTACTAGCGAGCACAATGAGCAGTTCTTC. Its protein product is CASSHITSEHNEQFF.

This chain connects TRBV6-5 to TRBJ1-1; D uncertain. V lost 6 bases, J lost 11 bases, and 10 bases lay in between. Germline CDR1 and CDR2: MNHEY and SVGAGI. The CDR3 has 10 residues. CDR3: CASSSFEAFF. DNA for the CDR3: TGTGCCAGCAGCTCGTTCGAGGCTTTCTTT.

The J gene is TRBJ2-7, the V gene TRBV28, with D possibly being TRBD2 (6 bases). Trimming pared 3 bases from V and 7 bases from J, leaving 16 bases between. The CDR3 length is 14 residues. In germline, CDR1 is MDHEN, CDR2 SYDVKM. Written as DNA, the CDR3 is TGTGCCAGCAGTTTCGGGACTGCCGGGGGAGAGCAGTACTTC. Translation gives CASSFGTAGGEQYF.

This chain connects TRBV28 to TRBJ2-1, with 7 bases matching TRBD2. The CDR3 has 16 residues. The junction had 12 bases not matched to a gene; V was cut back by 6 bases and J by 4 bases. Germline V gene data show CDR1 as MDHEN and CDR2 as SYDVKM. In DNA, the CDR3 is TGTGCCAGCAGCCTCCATCTAGCGGAACCTTACAATGAGCAGTTCTTC. Protein product: CASSLHLAEPYNEQFF.